The 17 T cell receptor beta chains reported below all come from one sample, sequenced in a study of T-cell memory formation after mild COVID-19. MiXCR, applied by TCRdb to the 5' RACE reads, yields one record per CDR3 protein. In the table there are roughly 560,000 distinct CDR3 sequences, around 21% of which are singletons. Sequenced: PBMCs or a T cell subset sorted from them (not recorded which). These receptors were collected from an adult woman who had mild COVID-19 (a few samples of this study predate the infection). Cell type and time point are not known.

The chain employs TRBV27 and TRBJ1-6, with D possibly being TRBD1 (6 bases). Germline V gene lookup returns CDR1 MNHEY and CDR2 SMNVEV (reference sequence). This CDR3 has 12 residues. Trimming took 5 bases from V and 10 from J, leaving 9 bases between them. The CDR3 DNA sequence: TGTGCCAGCAGTCAAAGGGGGTCACCCCTCCACTTT. This codes for CASSQRGSPLHF.

In this sample, this clonotype turned up a few times. The CDR3 nucleotides read TGTGCCAGCAGCTTTGGAGGCGCGGGAGAGGGGCAAGAGACCCAGTACTTC. This codes for CASSFGGAGEGQETQYF. The rearrangement joins TRBV11-2 to TRBJ2-5; 7 bases map to TRBD2. The CDR3 runs to 17 residues. Looked up from germline, CDR1 is SGHAT and CDR2 is FQNNGV. V shed 3 bases, J shed 2 bases, and the junction held 12 bases outside the gene matches.

The chain couples TRBV20-1 to TRBJ2-5, with 13 positions matching TRBD2. The CDR3 is made up of 15 amino acids. Germline-derived CDR1 and CDR2 are DFQATT and SNEGSKA (reference sequence). Trimming at V came to 6 bases and at J to 5 bases, leaving 9 bases not matched to a gene. This CDR3 is CSADGLAGVWETQYF. DNA of the CDR3: TGCAGTGCGGACGGACTAGCGGGAGTTTGGGAGACCCAGTACTTC.

This clonotype was seen only a few times. The chain is built from TRBV5-1 and TRBJ2-2; D is uncertain. The CDR3 sequence is 15 residues long. V lost 5 bases and J 0 bases, leaving 11 bases between the germline ends. Germline-derived CDR1 and CDR2 are SGHRS and YFSETQ. The CDR3 bases are TGCGCCAGCAGTAGTCCCGAATCGAACACCGGGGAGCTGTTTTTT. Translating gives CASSSPESNTGELFF.

This sequence joins TRBV6-5 and TRBJ2-2; TRBD2 aligns across 10 bases. CDR1 and CDR2 (germline): MNHEY, SVGAGI. Trimming took 6 bases from V and 4 from J; bases not matched to a gene: 5. This CDR3 spans 15 amino acids. CDR3 sequence (DNA): TGTGCCAGCAGGCTAGCGGGAGACGGCACCGGGGAGCTGTTTTTT. Protein product: CASRLAGDGTGELFF.

This chain uses TRBV7-6 with TRBJ1-1; D is ambiguous. Germline V gives CDR1 SGHVS, CDR2 FNYEAQ. Trimming cost V 1 base and J 0 bases, with 15 bases left between them. The CDR3 length is 17 residues. The CDR3 protein is CASSLGGAGELNTEAFF. The DNA of the CDR3 is TGTGCCAGCAGCTTAGGTGGTGCAGGCGAACTGAACACTGAAGCTTTCTTT.

This chain uses TRBV12-3 or TRBV12-4 with TRBJ1-1; unclear D gene. There are 12 residues in the CDR3. The ends were cut back, 5 bases at V and 5 bases at J, with 9 bases in the middle. This CDR3 is CASSQTDTEAFF. CDR3 nucleotides: TGTGCCAGCAGTCAGACGGATACTGAAGCTTTCTTT.

This clonotype appeared a few times. The chain couples TRBV15 to TRBJ1-1; D is unclear. Germline V gives CDR1 LNHNV, CDR2 YYDKDF (reference sequence). Trimming took 1 base from V and 8 from J, leaving 14 bases between them. This CDR3 contains 14 residues. The CDR3: CATSRGGLGKEAFF. DNA for the CDR3: TGTGCCACCAGCAGAGGAGGGTTAGGGAAGGAAGCTTTCTTT.

The V gene is TRBV5-1, the J gene TRBJ2-2; perhaps TRBD1 as D (6 bases). CDR1 SGHRS and CDR2 YFSETQ come from the germline V gene. The germline V and J ends were trimmed by 3 bases and 1 base, with 13 bases remaining between them. The CDR3 totals 16 residues. In nucleotides, the CDR3 is TGCGCCAGCAGCTCGGACAGATCCAGGAACACCGGGGAGCTGTTTTTT. Translated, it gives CASSSDRSRNTGELFF.

This clonotype came up a few times. The V and J genes are TRBV7-3 and TRBJ2-7, with a possible D match to TRBD1 (6 bases). V dropped 2 bases and J dropped 0 bases, with 17 bases sitting between them. This CDR3 is built from 17 residues. Looked up from germline, CDR1 is SGHTA and CDR2 is FQGTGA. CDR3 bases: TGTGCCAGCAGCTTACAACCCCTGACAGGATACTCCTACGAGCAGTACTTC. Translated, it gives CASSLQPLTGYSYEQYF.

Only a few counts were recorded for this clonotype. The chain joins TRBV4-3 to TRBJ2-1; 10 nucleotides match TRBD1. This CDR3 is built from 15 residues. V gave up 3 bases and J gave up 7 bases; unmatched junction bases: 6. Germline V gene data show CDR1 as LGHNA and CDR2 as YSLEER. The CDR3 loop is CASSQTGTGVNEQFF. The CDR3 DNA follows: TGCGCCAGCAGCCAGACCGGGACAGGGGTGAATGAGCAGTTCTTC.

In its sample, this clonotype was seen a few times. The chain is built from TRBV6-5 and TRBJ2-7; D is perhaps TRBD1 (6 bases). Germline V CDR1 and CDR2: MNHEY, SVGAGI. The length of the CDR3 is 11 residues. Trimming stripped 5 bases from V and 10 bases from J, with 12 bases between. The CDR3 DNA reads as TGTGCCAGCAGTGATAACAGGGTCCAGTACTTC. It codes for CASSDNRVQYF.

This clonotype showed up just a few times. The chain uses TRBV15 and TRBJ1-1; no clear D. V was clipped by 0 bases and J by 1 base, with 9 bases between them. This CDR3 has 15 amino acids. Germline CDR1 LNHNV, CDR2 YYDKDF (reference sequence). The DNA for the CDR3 is TGTGCCACCAGCAGAGATAGGGCTCGGAACACTGAAGCTTTCTTT. Translated, it gives CATSRDRARNTEAFF.

The genes are TRBV24-1 and TRBJ1-5; D remains unclear. The V end was cut by 2 bases, the J end by 2 bases, with 3 bases between. There are 13 residues in the CDR3. The germline V gene encodes CDR1 KGHDR and CDR2 SFDVKD. The CDR3 loop is CATSDWGNQPQHF. The CDR3, as DNA: TGTGCCACCAGTGATTGGGGCAATCAGCCCCAGCATTTT.

In its sample, this clonotype was seen once. This CDR3 reads CATSDDDRARSYEQYF. The CDR3 nucleotides are TGTGCCACCAGTGATGATGACAGGGCAAGATCCTACGAGCAGTACTTC. The rearrangement joins TRBV24-1 to TRBJ2-7, with 7 bases fitting TRBD1. Germline loops: CDR1 KGHDR, CDR2 SFDVKD. V was clipped by 3 bases and J by 1 base; unmatched bases: 8. CDR3 length: 16 residues.

The chain joins TRBV29-1 to TRBJ1-2; tentative D call: TRBD1 (5 bases). Germline V gives CDR1 SQVTM, CDR2 ANQGSEA. V was cut by 1 base and J by 4 bases, with 13 bases left in between. CDR3 size: 14 residues. The CDR3 coding sequence is TGCAGCGTTGAAGGCCGACAGTCCCCCTATGGCTACACCTTC. This sequence encodes CSVEGRQSPYGYTF.

This clonotype was observed a few times. This CDR3 reads CAISESPDRAQPQHF. CDR3 in DNA: TGTGCCATCAGTGAGTCTCCGGATCGGGCCCAGCCCCAGCATTTT. The chain uses TRBV10-3 and TRBJ1-5; D remains ambiguous. The germline gives CDR1 ENHRY, CDR2 SYGVKD. V lost 0 bases, J lost 7 bases, and 13 bases lay in between. The CDR3 is made up of 15 amino acids.